The subject of this entry is one T cell receptor beta chain. It has no known antigen specificity. Base qualities are not provided; no much larger clone lies one nucleotide away. CDR1 and CDR2, per the germline V gene (reference sequence), are PRHDT and FYEKMQ. Germline trimming: 4 bases from V, 4 bases from J; junction bases outside gene matches: 13. The CDR3 runs 16 residues from the cysteine to the phenylalanine. Only the CDR3 region is kept as DNA, spanning 48 bases read in frame from base 1. The intended sense of this specimen's time point label: about 28 days (+/-7) after the second vaccine dose. AZD1222 recipients with second doses at about 4 weeks or about 12 weeks were pooled, because spike-specific TCR depth and breadth did not differ between schedules. Vaccinee samples came from UK trials COV001 and COV002, including a single-blind randomized controlled phase 2/3 trial of AZD1222 (ChAdOx1 nCoV-19) in healthy adults. For TCRbeta chain sequencing, PBMC samples were collected from trial participants at day 0 and at day 28 after the second dose.

The source of the sample is a study of T cell responses to AZD1222 COVID-19 vaccine (dated by TCRdb to the early 2020s). Context from the whole study: TCR sequencing was performed for about 250 trial participants, of whom some 200 were given two doses of AZD1222 and some 25 were given two doses of MenACWY control vaccine. Enrollment into the trials was organized by age into subgroups of 18-55, 56-69 and 70-plus years, and those subgroups contained roughly 150, 30 and 60 TCR-sequenced participants, respectively.

Beyond this particular receptor, the publication reports: Participants were mostly white British, with more females than males. The authors suggested clonal diversity may have been underestimated. The 56-69-year group was small, and its depth increase did not reach significance, likely because of low power. Reportedly, close to half of the unique spike-specific TCRs recognized epitopes lying outside the regions that are mutated in the B.1.351 and B.1.1.7 variants. Conclusions about previously exposed vaccinees are limited because only 5 or 6 AZD1222 recipients were SARS-CoV-2 seropositive at baseline. Because no samples from the day 14 peak response were available, repertoires could be characterized only after the peak T cell response. The whole spike protein was spanned by vaccine-associated CD4 TCRs, and dominant responses were seen in regions 160-218 and 743-854. A significant rise in spike-specific TCR breadth and depth was observed after two AZD1222 doses relative to day 0 and relative to MenACWY recipients.

The CDR3 regions of human TCRbeta chains were analyzed by immunosequencing. Concerning the study's data processing: Repertoire TCRs were matched against a reference library of SARS-CoV-2-specific TCRs generated with the MIRA antigen-specificity platform. Breadth was defined as the fraction of unique TCRs that were SARS-CoV-2-associated. Depth was defined as the fraction of total T cells that were SARS-CoV-2-associated. Using the MIRA data, each spike-specific TCR was assigned both to the spike region to which the TCR was reactive and to a CD4 or CD8 class. Log10-transformed breadth and depth values were compared by one-way ANOVA with Sidak's multiple comparisons tests. In TCRdb, the immuneACCESS table is reduced to in-frame sequences with V and J assigned. These tables do not hold every clone; where another copy was compared, an unresolved V gene accounts for under half, and the others remain unexplained. Clone size and the V and J calls come from that table; the DNA yielded D and trimming. This sample is represented by over 150,000 clones; about 94% of them were singletons. The leading ten clones occupy less than 1.2% of the sample.

Rearrangement joined TRBV13 to TRBJ2-7, with TRBD2 matching 7 junction bases. The starting material was peripheral blood, obtained 28 days after the second AZD1222 dose. The clonotype originates from an adult who received the AZD1222 COVID-19 vaccine. The sequenced DNA is TGTGCCAGCAGCTCAGGGAGTAGCAGGGACTATTACGAGCAGTACTTC. This sequence encodes CASSSGSSRDYYEQYF.